This T cell receptor (beta chain) was obtained from a study of cytomegalovirus exposure and HLA in healthy donors (dated by TCRdb to 2017 to 2019). At the level of the whole study: According to an earlier analysis of several hundred of the donors, some 180 million T cells yielded 90 million to 140 million unique TCR beta sequences and about 280 Gb of sequence data. An earlier analysis of some 500 of the donors used high-throughput TCR beta sequencing to judge whether each TCR beta V gene segment behaved as functional or pseudogenic. Across 398 genotyped donors of the cohort, an average of about 240,000 unique TCR beta nucleotide sequences per donor were sequenced, and roughly 20% of those sequences were non-productive. Using immunosequencing, the study profiled T cell repertoires from about 650 subjects and related those repertoires to cytomegalovirus serostatus. Alongside the repertoire data, information on donor age, sex, ethnicity and CMV serostatus was compiled. Besides the first cohort of approximately 710 subjects, a separate validation cohort made up of roughly 130 different subjects was used. High-throughput TCR immunosequencing, statistical association of individual TCRs with disease status, and machine learning were combined to predict cytomegalovirus infection status. About 5 DR-DQ haplotypes were handled as single units for association and clustering, since linkage in the cohort was strong. Among the roughly 400 genotyped donors, around 81% belonged to the genetic ancestry cluster associated with self-reported Caucasian donors. Rather than using new phenotypic data, the later analysis identified candidate immune exposures from TCR beta sequences and from how often those sequences occurred across donors. A later analysis re-analyzed previously published TCR beta repertoires from 500 to 700 donors and added high-resolution HLA genotyping to study TCR occurrence patterns. The study aimed to test whether cataloging public T cell receptors could reveal signatures of past pathogen exposure. The number of typed donors differed by locus: roughly 629-630 for A, B, C, DRB1 and DQB1; some 540 for DQA1; around 580 for DPA1; and around 450 for DPB1. Every discovery cohort repertoire had been produced on one sequencing platform. About 310 gigabases of sequencing data and approximately 85 million unique TCR sequences were included in an early release covering roughly 700 HLA-typed donors. Class I and class II HLA loci were covered by the typing at four-digit resolution. Genome-wide SNP genotypes for about 65% of the roughly 670 donors were used in a later genetic analysis, which treated that subset as a discovery cohort. Paper-wide results and their limitations: Compared with equally common non-associated chains, HLA-associated TCR beta chains in a later analysis were more clonally expanded and had lower generation probabilities. The classifier was reported to diagnose cytomegalovirus status with high specificity and sensitivity in both the original cohort and the validation cohort. A cluster of highly shared sequence variants was judged likely to represent a technical artifact of the sequencing pipeline. The study listed 150 to 200 TCR beta chains as associated with cytomegalovirus. This cohort had only TCR beta chains sequenced, and the lack of alpha or paired-chain data limited which features could be detected. According to a later analysis, most CMV-associated TCR beta chains appeared to be HLA-restricted, and the HLA associations seemed to be driven largely by CMV exposure. Because counts were too low, some 17 rarely observed V segments, including chromosome 9 orphons, were excluded from the earlier analysis of under 650 of the donors. Compared with the approximately 670-donor mean, donors in an Asian-associated ancestry cluster had fewer N-insertions in productive TCRs, according to a later genetic analysis. The authors suggested that the approach could potentially be extended to other disease states and immunological phenotypes. Roughly uniform sequencing depth across donors was assumed in presence/absence analyses, although this assumption may not hold. In a later analysis, the rate of TCR association differed among HLA loci, with DRB1 alleles having the most associated TCRs and HLA-C alleles having the fewest. When HLA alleles, especially DR and DQ, strongly co-occurred, TCR associations were difficult to assign to individual alleles. Correlated functional status among segregating V segments might be attributable to linkage disequilibrium, but an unknown experimental factor could not be ruled out. Immune exposure information for the cohort was limited to CMV serostatus. An association between a missense DCLRE1C variant and V-gene and J-gene trimming of TCR beta chains was found in a later genetic analysis and replicated in an independent cohort. According to a later analysis, parvovirus B19, influenza, CMV and Epstein-Barr virus appeared linked to several top co-occurrence clusters. An earlier analysis of several hundred of the donors showed that most TCR beta V segments appeared in productive rearrangements either about 87% or about 30% of the time, which broadly matched IMGT annotations. A further reported finding was that TCR beta sequences accurately predicted the HLA-A and HLA-B alleles for most subjects in the first cohort. In vitro tests confirmed that three of the cytomegalovirus-associated TCR beta chains recognize cytomegalovirus antigens. Some IMGT-functional V segments, including TRBV6-2 and TRBV6-3, could not be told apart with the 87-base-pair reads, so those segments were excluded. Because some donors lacked HLA typing at each locus, the association tests relied only on the typed subset. At a false discovery rate of 0.05, a later analysis linked roughly 17,000 TCR beta sequences to specific HLA alleles. While some public TCRs were present in many individuals, most TCR sequences turned up only very rarely across donors.

The library came from the immunoSEQ multiplex PCR assay. A mixture of 60 forward primers for TCR Vbeta segments and 13 reverse primers for TCR Jbeta segments was used in the multiplex PCR. The CDR3 region of rearranged TCR beta genes was amplified from genomic DNA by a multiplex PCR assay. The Illumina HiSeq System was used to sequence the amplified TCR beta libraries as 87-base-pair reads. Per the source publication's procedure: A later analysis tallied about 77 million unique TCR beta chains across the approximately 670 repertoires, and approximately 12 million of those chains were shared by two or more donors. A nearest-neighbor algorithm error-corrected the raw reads and collapsed the reads into unique sequences, merging closely related sequences to remove PCR and sequencing errors. To assign V, D and J gene segments, CDR3 sequences were aligned to IMGT reference sequences. For a sequence to be retained, a match of at least six nucleotides to both a V gene segment and a J gene segment was required. Rearrangements were called productive when the CDR3 lacked stop codons and stayed in frame with V and J; all others were non-productive. Following IMGT convention, CDR3 was defined as the stretch from the second conserved V-encoded cysteine to the conserved J-encoded phenylalanine. The earlier analysis of 500 to 600 of the donors excluded sequences that lacked an unambiguous match to a single V gene segment. An earlier analysis of a few hundred of the donors classified V segments as functional when productive rearrangements were above 56.7% and as segregating when the standard deviation between donors was above 5%. A statistical classification framework was developed to diagnose cytomegalovirus status using the catalog of TCR beta chain sequences. In a later analysis, V and J genes were assigned by comparing TCR nucleotide sequences against IMGT/GENE-DB human TR gene sequences. A later analysis assigned CDR3 sequences and most-parsimonious VDJ recombination scenarios with the TCRdist pipeline. In a later analysis, each TCR beta chain was defined by its CDR3 amino acid sequence together with its V-gene family, and reads without a unique V-gene family were excluded. To address suspected cross-contamination and a sequencing artifact, a later analysis removed a few hundred highly shared, low-generation-probability nucleotide sequences. In a later analysis, a clonal expansion index for each public chain was calculated from normalized within-repertoire ranks of inferred template counts. A later analysis computed generation probabilities with a VDJ recombination model fitted to out-of-frame rearrangements, and checked the results against IGoR. Hypergeometric tests were used in a later analysis to score TCR-TCR, TCR-HLA and TCR-CMV co-occurrence, with a repertoire-size bias correction applied to the TCR pairs. False discovery rates were estimated in a later analysis by permuting HLA or CMV assignments 20 times. A later analysis grouped co-occurring TCRs with DBSCAN, adding TCRdist sequence similarity when clustering within HLA-allele-positive subsets. Repertoires with fewer than 30,000 or more than 120,000 public chains, plus five repertoires with anomalous nucleotide sharing, were excluded from co-occurrence clustering. The source is immuneACCESS, and TCRdb retained only in-frame sequences with V and J called. Part of the clones is not carried over; for the studies checked, unresolved V genes explain less than half of this, and the remainder is unexplained. Clone size and the V and J calls come from that table; the DNA yielded D and trimming. Recorded for this sample are fewer than 300,000 clones; under 90% of them occurred a single time. The ten largest clones represent roughly 0.31% of the sample.

V and J lose 2 bases and 2 bases, and a span of 19 bases separates them. The CDR3 measures 17 amino acids from cysteine to phenylalanine. The CDR3 DNA has 51 bases and is translated from base 1. The germline V gene (reference sequence) provides CDR1 GTSNPN and CDR2 SVGIG. In total, roughly 670 healthy bone marrow donors made up the cohort. Cohort members were all nominally healthy when sampled, although unrecorded immune exposures were likely present. The donor tested CMV seronegative, placing the donor among the 352 seronegative members of the cohort. A peripheral blood sample was provided by each donor, and peripheral blood mononuclear cells were used for TCR beta sequencing. Genomic DNA extraction from the blood cell samples was performed with the Qiagen DNeasy Blood Extraction Kit. Turning to this clone: Its antigen is currently not known. Per-base quality was not reported, and no clone a single base away is much larger than it.

The TCR sequence derives from a girl aged 2-15 years in good health and CMV-seronegative. The rearrangement combines TRBV30 with TRBJ1-3, with the D segment identity uncertain. Material for sequencing was PBMCs. The nucleotide sequence is TGTGCCTGGAGTCTATCTGGGTCACTATATCCTGGAAACACCATATATTTT. It translates to CAWSLSGSLYPGNTIYF.